The T cell receptor (beta chain) under discussion was sequenced for a study of control samples from healthy donors and cancer patients. The germline V gene has CDR1 MNHNY and CDR2 SVGAGI (reference sequence). CDR3 length: 15 residues. V lost 6 bases and J lost 0, with 12 bases in between. Here immunoSEQ multiplex PCR was the method, and the copy in TCRdb shows in-frame clones only, minus some. The sample consists of 40,000 to 60,000 clones, approximately 86% of them appearing once. This clone appeared a single time. Sequenced sample: PBMCs. The chain carries TRBV6-6 and TRBJ1-5, with a tentative D call TRBD1 (6 bases). This TCR was recovered from a man in his sixties with head and neck cancer. CDR3 nucleotides: TGTGCCAGCAGCGGGTCAGGGGATAGCAATCAGCCCCAGCATTTT. This translates into CASSGSGDSNQPQHF.